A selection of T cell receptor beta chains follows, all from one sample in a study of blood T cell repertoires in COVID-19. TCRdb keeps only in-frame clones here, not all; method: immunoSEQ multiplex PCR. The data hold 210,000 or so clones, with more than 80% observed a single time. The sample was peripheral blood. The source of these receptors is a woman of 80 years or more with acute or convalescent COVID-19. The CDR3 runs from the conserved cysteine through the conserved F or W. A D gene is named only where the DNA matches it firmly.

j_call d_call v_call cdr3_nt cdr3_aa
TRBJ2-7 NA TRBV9 TGTGCCAGCAGCGTCGGGGGGGACAGGGACGAGCAGTACTTC CASSVGGDRDEQYF
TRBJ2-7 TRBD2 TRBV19 TGTGCCAGTAGTTCTCCGTTATGGTCGGGACTAGCAAGGGAGCAGTACTTC CASSSPLWSGLAREQYF
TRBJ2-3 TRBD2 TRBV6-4 TGTGCCAGCAGTGATACGGGAGGAGACGATACGCAGTATTTT CASSDTGGDDTQYF
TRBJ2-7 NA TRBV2 TGTGCCAGCAGTGTCGGCAGGGGGGCCTACGAGCAGTACTTC CASSVGRGAYEQYF
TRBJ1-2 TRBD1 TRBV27 TGTGCCAGCAGTGTCGACAGGGGCTATGGCTACACCTTC CASSVDRGYGYTF
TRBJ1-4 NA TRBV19 TGTGCCAGTAGTGTGACTATAGTGACAACTAATGAAAAACTGTTTTTT CASSVTIVTTNEKLFF
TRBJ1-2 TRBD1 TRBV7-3 TGTGCCAGCAGCCAACCAACCGGGACAGGGGCAGATGGCTACACCTTC CASSQPTGTGADGYTF
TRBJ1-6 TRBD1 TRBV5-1 TGCGCCAGCAGGGGAACAGGGGCACATAATTCACCCCTCCACTTT CASRGTGAHNSPLHF
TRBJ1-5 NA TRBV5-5 TGTGCCAGCAGCTTGTATCAGGGAGGTCAGCCCCAGCATTTT CASSLYQGGQPQHF
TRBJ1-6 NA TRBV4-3 TGCGCCAGCAGCCTTAAGACATCCACAGCCCTTAATTCACCCCTCCACTTT CASSLKTSTALNSPLHF
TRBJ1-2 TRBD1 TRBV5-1 TGCGCCAGCAGCTTGGGGGGACAGGGAAATGGCTACACCTTC CASSLGGQGNGYTF
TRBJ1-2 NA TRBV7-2 TGTGCCAGCAGCTTAGCCGACAGCTATGGCTACACCTTC CASSLADSYGYTF